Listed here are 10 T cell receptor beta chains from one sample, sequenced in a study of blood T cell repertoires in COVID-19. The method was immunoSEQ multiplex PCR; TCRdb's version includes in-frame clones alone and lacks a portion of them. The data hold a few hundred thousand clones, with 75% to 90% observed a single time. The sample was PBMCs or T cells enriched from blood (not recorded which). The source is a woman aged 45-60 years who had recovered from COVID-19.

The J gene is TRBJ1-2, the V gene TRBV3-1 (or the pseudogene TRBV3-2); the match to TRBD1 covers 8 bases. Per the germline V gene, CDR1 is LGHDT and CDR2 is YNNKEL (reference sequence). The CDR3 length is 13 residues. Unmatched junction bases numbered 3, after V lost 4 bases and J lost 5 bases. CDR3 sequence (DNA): TGTGCCAGCAGCCCTCGACAGGGGTATGGCTACACCTTC. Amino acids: CASSPRQGYGYTF.

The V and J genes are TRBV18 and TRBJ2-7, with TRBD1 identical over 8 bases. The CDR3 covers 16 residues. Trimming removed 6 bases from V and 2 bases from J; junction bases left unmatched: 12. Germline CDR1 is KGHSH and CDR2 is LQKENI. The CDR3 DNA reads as TGTGCCAGCTCGCCCGGGACAGGCCATAAGCCCTACGAGCAGTACTTC. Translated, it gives CASSPGTGHKPYEQYF.

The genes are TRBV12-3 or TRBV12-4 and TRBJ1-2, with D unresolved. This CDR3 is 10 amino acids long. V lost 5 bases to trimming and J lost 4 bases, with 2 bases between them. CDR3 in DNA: TGTGCCAGCAGTCGCTATGGCTACACCTTC. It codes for CASSRYGYTF.

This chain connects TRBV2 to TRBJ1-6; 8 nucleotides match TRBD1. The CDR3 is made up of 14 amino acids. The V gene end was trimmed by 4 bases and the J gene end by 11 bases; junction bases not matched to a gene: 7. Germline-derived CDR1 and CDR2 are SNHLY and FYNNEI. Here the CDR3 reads CASSADRAPTPLHF. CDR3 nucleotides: TGTGCCAGCAGTGCGGACAGGGCTCCAACACCCCTCCACTTT.

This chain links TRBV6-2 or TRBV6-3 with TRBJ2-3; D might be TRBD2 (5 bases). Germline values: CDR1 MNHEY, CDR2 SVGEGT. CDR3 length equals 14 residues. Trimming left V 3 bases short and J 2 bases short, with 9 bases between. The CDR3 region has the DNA TGTGCCAGCAGTTATGTCGGGGTCACAGATACGCAGTATTTT. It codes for CASSYVGVTDTQYF.

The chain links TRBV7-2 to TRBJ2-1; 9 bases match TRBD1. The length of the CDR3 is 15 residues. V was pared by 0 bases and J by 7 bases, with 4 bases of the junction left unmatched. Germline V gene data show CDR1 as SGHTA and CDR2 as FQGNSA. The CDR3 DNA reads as TGTGCCAGCAGCTTAGCGGGGACAGGGTCGAATGAGCAGTTCTTC. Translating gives CASSLAGTGSNEQFF. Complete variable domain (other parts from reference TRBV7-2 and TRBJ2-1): GAGVSQSPSNKVTEKGKDVELRCDPISGHTALYWYRQSLGQGLEFLIYFQGNSAPDKSGLPSDRFSAERTGGSVSTLTIQRTQQEDSAVYLCASSLAGTGSNEQFFGPGTRLTVL.

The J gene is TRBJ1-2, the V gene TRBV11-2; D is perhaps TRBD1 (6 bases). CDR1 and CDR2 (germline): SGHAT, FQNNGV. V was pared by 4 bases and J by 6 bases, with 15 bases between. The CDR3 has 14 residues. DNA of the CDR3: TGTGCCAGCAGCTCCTCCGGGACACTGAATGGCTACACCTTC. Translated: CASSSSGTLNGYTF.

The CDR3 coding sequence is TGTGCCAGCAGCCCCACCCGACAGGGGTCGTTTGGCTACACCTTC. This encodes CASSPTRQGSFGYTF. The gene calls are TRBV5-6 and TRBJ1-2; 8 bases align to TRBD1. Germline CDR1 reads SGHDT; CDR2 reads YYEEEE. The CDR3 covers 15 residues. Trimming removed 4 bases from V and 7 bases from J; junction bases left unmatched: 12.

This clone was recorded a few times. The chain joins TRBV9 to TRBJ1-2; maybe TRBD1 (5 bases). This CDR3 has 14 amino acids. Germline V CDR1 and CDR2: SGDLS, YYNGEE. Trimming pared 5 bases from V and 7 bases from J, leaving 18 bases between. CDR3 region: CASSPGGVLGGYTF. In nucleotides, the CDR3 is TGTGCCAGCAGTCCCGGAGGGGTCTTGGGTGGCTACACCTTC.

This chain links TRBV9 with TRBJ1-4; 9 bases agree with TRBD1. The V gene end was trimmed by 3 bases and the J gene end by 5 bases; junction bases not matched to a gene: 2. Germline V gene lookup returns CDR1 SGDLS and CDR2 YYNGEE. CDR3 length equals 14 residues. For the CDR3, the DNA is TGTGCCAGCAGCGCGACAGGGGGGAATGAAAAACTGTTTTTT. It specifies CASSATGGNEKLFF.